The rows below give T cell receptor beta chains drawn from one sample of a study of shared clonotypes between healthy human individuals. The data were produced by immunoSEQ multiplex PCR, yet TCRdb's version contains in-frame clones alone and is incomplete. The sample includes approximately 1.4 million clones, 95% to 99% of them seen just once. The specimen was naive CD4+ T cells sorted from blood. These receptors all come from a man younger than 45 in good health. Both conserved end residues are part of each CDR3. Fields, in order: clone size, J gene, D gene, CDR3 length, V gene, CDR3 DNA, CDR3 protein. The D gene is left open where the match is weak. The size entry is marked missing in some rows and otherwise reads once, few, many or a size class.

>NA|TRBJ1-5|NA|13|TRBV6-5
TGTGCCAGCAGCCTAATAAAGTATCAGCCCCAGCATTTT
CASSLIKYQPQHF
>NA|TRBJ1-1|NA|16|TRBV6-6
TGTGCCAGCAGTTACCCTATGGGACACACGAACACTGAAGCTTTCTTT
CASSYPMGHTNTEAFF
>NA|TRBJ2-3|TRBD2|16|TRBV9
TGTGCCAGCAGCGTAGGACTAGCGGGAGCGGAAGATACGCAGTATTTT
CASSVGLAGAEDTQYF
>once|TRBJ2-2|TRBD2|15|TRBV28
TGTGCCAGCAGTTTAGACGGGAGGGCCGGCGGGGAGCTGTTTTTT
CASSLDGRAGGELFF
>NA|TRBJ1-1|NA|12|TRBV28
TGTGCCAGCACCCCCCGAAGCACTGAAGCTTTCTTT
CASTPRSTEAFF
>NA|TRBJ1-2|NA|15|TRBV5-1
TGCGCCAGCAGCTCCTCGGGACGGTGGGACTATGGCTACACCTTC
CASSSSGRWDYGYTF
>NA|TRBJ2-6|NA|17|TRBV15
TGTGCCACCAGCAGAGTGTCTGGGGTACCAGGGGCCAACGTCCTGACTTTC
CATSRVSGVPGANVLTF
>NA|TRBJ2-1|NA|11|TRBV29-1
TGCAGCGTTGATTGGTCAAATGAGCAGTTCTTC
CSVDWSNEQFF
>NA|TRBJ2-1|NA|16|TRBV5-1
TGCGCCAGCAGCCCTGGCATCGGACAGCCGTACAATGAGCAGTTCTTC
CASSPGIGQPYNEQFF
>NA|TRBJ2-7|NA|14|TRBV18
TGTGCCAGCTCACGTGGCGGTCTGTCTGACGAGCAGTACTTC
CASSRGGLSDEQYF
>NA|TRBJ2-3|NA|12|TRBV5-4
TGTGCCAGCAGCTGGGGAGCAGATACGCAGTATTTT
CASSWGADTQYF
>NA|TRBJ2-7|TRBD1|16|TRBV10-3
TGTGCCACTGACAACGGTCTAGGACAGGGGTCCTACGAGCAGTACTTC
CATDNGLGQGSYEQYF
>NA|TRBJ1-1|NA|14|TRBV6-5
TGTGCCAGCAGCCGAGGGGTCGTAAACTCTGAAGCTTTCTTT
CASSRGVVNSEAFF
>NA|TRBJ1-5|NA|16|TRBV27
TGTGCCAGCAGTTTATTATCCGGGTATAGCAATCAGCCCCAGCATTTT
CASSLLSGYSNQPQHF
>NA|TRBJ2-1|TRBD1|15|TRBV9
TGTGCCAGCAGCGCCTCCGGGACAGCCGTCAATGAGCAGTTCTTC
CASSASGTAVNEQFF
>NA|TRBJ2-2|NA|15|TRBV6-1
TGTGCCAGCAGTGAATTTGACAGAATCACCGGGGAGCTGTTTTTT
CASSEFDRITGELFF
>NA|TRBJ2-1|TRBD2|18|TRBV5-1
TGCGCCAGCAGCCCGGGACTAGCGGGCTGGGGCTCCTACAATGAGCAGTTCTTC
CASSPGLAGWGSYNEQFF
>NA|TRBJ2-1|TRBD1|15|TRBV5-6
TGTGCCAGCAGCATATACCGGGACAGGGACAATGAGCAGTTCTTC
CASSIYRDRDNEQFF
>NA|TRBJ2-3|TRBD2|15|TRBV5-1
TGCGCCAGCAGCGGAGCGGGAGCGAGCACAGATACGCAGTATTTT
CASSGAGASTDTQYF
>NA|TRBJ2-1|TRBD2|15|TRBV7-9
TGTGCCAGCAGCTTTGGCGGGAGGGCGGACAATGAGCAGTTCTTC
CASSFGGRADNEQFF
>NA|TRBJ1-2|NA|14|TRBV5-1
TGCGCCAGCAGCTTGGCGGGGGGAGACTATGGCTACACCTTC
CASSLAGGDYGYTF
>NA|TRBJ2-1|NA|17|TRBV29-1
TGCAGCGTTAAGGTGGGGCAGACCCTTTGGGGTAACAATGAGCAGTTCTTC
CSVKVGQTLWGNNEQFF
>NA|TRBJ2-7|NA|16|TRBV11-2
TGTGCCAGCAGCCCACGCGGGATCGAGTCTGCCTACGAGCAGTACTTC
CASSPRGIESAYEQYF
>NA|TRBJ1-3|TRBD1|16|TRBV19
TGTGCCAGTAGTAGGAGGACAGGCAACTCTGGAAACACCATATATTTT
CASSRRTGNSGNTIYF
>NA|TRBJ2-7|TRBD1|13|TRBV29-1
TGCAGCATCAGGACAGGGGGCTCTTACGAGCAGTACTTC
CSIRTGGSYEQYF
>NA|TRBJ1-5|NA|13|TRBV19
TGTGCCAGTAGGAACAGGGGCAATCAGCCCCAGCATTTT
CASRNRGNQPQHF
>NA|TRBJ1-3|NA|15|TRBV28
TGTGCCAGCAGCGAAAGCCCGACAGTTGGAAACACCATATATTTT
CASSESPTVGNTIYF
>NA|TRBJ1-2|NA|14|TRBV14
TGTGCCAGCAGTCGGGACCTTAGCCACTATGGCTACACCTTC
CASSRDLSHYGYTF
>NA|TRBJ2-7|TRBD2|12|TRBV27
TGTGCCGAGCGGGATCCAACCTACGAGCAGTACTTC
CAERDPTYEQYF
>NA|TRBJ2-1|TRBD2|17|TRBV5-4
TGTGCCAGCAGCTTGTCTGCAAGACTAGCGGAGGGAATTGAGCAGTTCTTC
CASSLSARLAEGIEQFF
>once|TRBJ2-1|NA|15|TRBV5-6
TGTGCCAGCAGCTTTCTGTCACGGGCAACAAGTGAGCAGTTCTTC
CASSFLSRATSEQFF
>NA|TRBJ2-1|NA|13|TRBV29-1
TGCAGCGTTGGAGATAGTTCCTACAATGAGCAGTTCTTC
CSVGDSSYNEQFF
>NA|TRBJ1-1|TRBD1|15|TRBV6-1
TGTGCCAGCAGTGTTTACAGGGGGCTGAACACTGAAGCTTTCTTT
CASSVYRGLNTEAFF
>NA|TRBJ1-5|NA|15|TRBV27
TGTGCCAGCAGTCCTTCGGGGGGGAGGAATCAGCCCCAGCATTTT
CASSPSGGRNQPQHF
>NA|TRBJ2-7|TRBD2|16|TRBV11-2
TGTGCCAGCAGCCGAGAGGTTCTAGCGGGGCCCTACGAGCAGTACTTC
CASSREVLAGPYEQYF
>NA|TRBJ1-3|NA|12|TRBV7-9
TGTGCCAGCACCCAAGTTGGAAACACCATATATTTT
CASTQVGNTIYF
>NA|TRBJ1-4|NA|17|TRBV9
TGTGCCAGCAGCGGGGCCGAGGGTTTAGCAACTAATGAAAAACTGTTTTTT
CASSGAEGLATNEKLFF
>NA|TRBJ2-7|NA|14|TRBV6-5
TGTGCCAGCAGTTACCTTCGGGGCTCCTACGAGCAGTACTTC
CASSYLRGSYEQYF
>once|TRBJ1-1|NA|15|TRBV11-2
TGTGCCAGCAGCTTAGGGGGGACACCCCAGGGTGAAGCTTTCTTT
CASSLGGTPQGEAFF
>NA|TRBJ2-7|TRBD2|17|TRBV11-1
TGTGCCAGCAGCTTAATTGTCTGGACTAGCGGCACCTACGAGCAGTACTTC
CASSLIVWTSGTYEQYF
>NA|TRBJ2-2|NA|13|TRBV9
TGTGCCAGCAGCTCTGCGGGCACCGGGGAGCTGTTTTTT
CASSSAGTGELFF
>once|TRBJ1-2|NA|17|TRBV4-1
TGCGCCAGCAGCGTACCTGGACCAGGGGCTTCTAACTATGGCTACACCTTC
CASSVPGPGASNYGYTF